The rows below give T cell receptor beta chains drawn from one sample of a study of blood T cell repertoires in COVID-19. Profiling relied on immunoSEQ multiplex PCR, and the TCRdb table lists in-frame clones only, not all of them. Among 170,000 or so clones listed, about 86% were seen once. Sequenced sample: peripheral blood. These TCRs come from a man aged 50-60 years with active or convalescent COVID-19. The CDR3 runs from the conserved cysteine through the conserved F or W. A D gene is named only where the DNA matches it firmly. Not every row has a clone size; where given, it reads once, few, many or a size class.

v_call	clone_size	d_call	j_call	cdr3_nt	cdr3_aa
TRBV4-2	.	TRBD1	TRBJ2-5	TGTGCCAGCAGCCAAGATCCCCAGGGGGTGAGCCAAGAGACCCAGTACTTC	CASSQDPQGVSQETQYF
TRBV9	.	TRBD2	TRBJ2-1	TGTGCCAGCAGCGTAGGGCTAGCGGAAAATGAGCAGTTCTTC	CASSVGLAENEQFF
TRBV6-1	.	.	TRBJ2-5	TGTGCCAGCAGTGATCACCGGGAGACCCAGTACTTC	CASSDHRETQYF
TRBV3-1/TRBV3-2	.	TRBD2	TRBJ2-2	TGTGCCAGCAGCCGAATTAGCGGGGGGGCAGAGACCGGGGAGCTGTTTTTT	CASSRISGGAETGELFF
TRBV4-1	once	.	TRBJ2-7	TGCGCCAGCAGCCAACGAGACTCCTACGAGCAGTACTTC	CASSQRDSYEQYF
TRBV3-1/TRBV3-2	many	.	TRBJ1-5	TGTGCCAGCAGCCCATCGGGGAATAGCAATCAGCCCCAGCATTTT	CASSPSGNSNQPQHF
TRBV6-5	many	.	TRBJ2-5	TGTGCCAGCAGTCTCGGAGAGACCCAGTACTTC	CASSLGETQYF
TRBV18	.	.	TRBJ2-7	TGTGCCAGCTCACCCACTAGCTATTACTCCTACGAGCAGTACTTC	CASSPTSYYSYEQYF
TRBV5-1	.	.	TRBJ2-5	TGCGCCAGCAATCTCTTCGCCCAGCGACAAGAGACCCAGTACTTC	CASNLFAQRQETQYF
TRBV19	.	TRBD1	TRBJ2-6	TGTGCCAGTAGTCCCCGGACAGGCGCCAGCTCTGGGGCCAACGTCCTGACTTTC	CASSPRTGASSGANVLTF
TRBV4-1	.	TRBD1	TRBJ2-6	TGCGCCAGCAGCACTTCGCACAGGGGGCTTCCCTCTGGGGCCAACGTCCTGACTTTC	CASSTSHRGLPSGANVLTF
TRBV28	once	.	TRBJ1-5	TGTGCCAGCAGTTTAATGGGCGGGGGCAATCAGCCCCAGCATTTT	CASSLMGGGNQPQHF
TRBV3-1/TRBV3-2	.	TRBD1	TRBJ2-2	TGTGCCAGCAGCCAAGGGACAGGGATTCACGGGGAGCTGTTTTTT	CASSQGTGIHGELFF
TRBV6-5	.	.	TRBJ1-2	TGTGCCAGCAGACCCCGAGCCAACTATGGCTACACCTTC	CASRPRANYGYTF
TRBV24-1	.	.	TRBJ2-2	TGTGCCACCAGTGATCGCAGGGGGGCCGGGGAGCTGTTTTTT	CATSDRRGAGELFF
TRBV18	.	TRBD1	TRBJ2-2	TGTGCCAGCTCACCAAACAGGGGCGCCAACGGGGAGCTGTTTTTT	CASSPNRGANGELFF
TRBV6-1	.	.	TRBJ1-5	TGTGCCAGCAGTGGTTTAAACGTCTATAGCAATCAGCCCCAGCATTTT	CASSGLNVYSNQPQHF
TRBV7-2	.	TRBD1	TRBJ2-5	TGTGCCAGCAGCTTAGCGGGGACAGCTCAAGAGACCCAGTACTTC	CASSLAGTAQETQYF
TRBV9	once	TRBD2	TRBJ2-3	TGTGCCAGCAGCGGGTTACTAGCGGGGGGCGGAGATACGCAGTATTTT	CASSGLLAGGGDTQYF
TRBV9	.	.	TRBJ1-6	TGTGCCAGCAGCTTCCTGGGGGAGCGGGGCTCACCCCTCCACTTT	CASSFLGERGSPLHF
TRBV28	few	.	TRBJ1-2	TGTGCCAGCAGTTTTCCGGGTATTTCCGGCTACACCTTC	CASSFPGISGYTF
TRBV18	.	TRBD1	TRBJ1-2	TGTGCCAGCTCACCGCCTCCGGGACAGCAGGGGGGCTACACCTTC	CASSPPPGQQGGYTF
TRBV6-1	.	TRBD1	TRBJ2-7	TGTGCCAGCAGTGATTGGGACAGGGGATTCGAGCAGTACTTC	CASSDWDRGFEQYF
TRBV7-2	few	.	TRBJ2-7	TGTGCCAGCAGCTGGGGGGGCTCCCCCGGCGAGCAGTACTTC	CASSWGGSPGEQYF
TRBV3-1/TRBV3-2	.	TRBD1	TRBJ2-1	TGTGCCAGCAGCCAAGCCGGGACAGCTCACAATGAGCAGTTCTTC	CASSQAGTAHNEQFF
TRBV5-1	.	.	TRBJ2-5	TGCGCCAGCAGCACTACAGGGATAGAGACCCAGTACTTC	CASSTTGIETQYF
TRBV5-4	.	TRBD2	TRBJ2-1	TGTGCCAGCAGCTTTCCTAGCGGGAGTAATTGGGATGAGCAGTTCTTC	CASSFPSGSNWDEQFF
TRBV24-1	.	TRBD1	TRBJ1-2	TGTGCCACCAGTGAACAGGGGGCGAACCCAAACTATGGCTACACCTTC	CATSEQGANPNYGYTF
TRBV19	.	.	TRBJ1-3	TGTGCCAGTAGTATAGTTGGGCAGGGTGGAAACACCATATATTTT	CASSIVGQGGNTIYF
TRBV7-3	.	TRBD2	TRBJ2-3	TGTGCCAGCAGCTTTAGCGGGGGAACAGATACGCAGTATTTT	CASSFSGGTDTQYF
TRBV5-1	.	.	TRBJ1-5	TGCGCCAGCAGCTTGGAAGCCCATCAGCCCCAGCATTTT	CASSLEAHQPQHF
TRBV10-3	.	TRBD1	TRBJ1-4	TGTGCCATCAGACGACAGGGCGATAATGAAAAACTGTTTTTT	CAIRRQGDNEKLFF
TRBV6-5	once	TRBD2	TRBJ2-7	TGTGCCAGCAGTCGGAGCGGGAGAGGGGTATACGAGCAGTACTTC	CASSRSGRGVYEQYF
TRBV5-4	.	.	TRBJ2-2	TGTGCCAGCAGCTTGGACAGGACAACGAACACCGGGGAGCTGTTTTTT	CASSLDRTTNTGELFF
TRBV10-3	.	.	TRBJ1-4	TGTGCCATCCGAGCAGGGTCAACTAATGAAAAACTGTTTTTT	CAIRAGSTNEKLFF
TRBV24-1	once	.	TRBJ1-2	TGTGCCACCAGTGACTCGGACAGATTTGATGGCTACACCTTC	CATSDSDRFDGYTF
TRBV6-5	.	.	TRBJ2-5	TGTGCCAGCAGTACAGCCCAAGAGACCCAGTACTTC	CASSTAQETQYF
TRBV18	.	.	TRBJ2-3	TGTGCCAGCTCAGCTACCTGGCGGGGCCAGAGCACAGATACGCAGTATTTT	CASSATWRGQSTDTQYF
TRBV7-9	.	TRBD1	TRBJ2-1	TGTGCCAGCAGCTCACGGGACAGGGGGACGAACAATGAGCAGTTCTTC	CASSSRDRGTNNEQFF
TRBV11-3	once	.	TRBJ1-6	TGTGCCAGCAGCTTAGAAGCGGTCACTGGGAGCGCCTATAATTCACCCCTCCACTTT	CASSLEAVTGSAYNSPLHF
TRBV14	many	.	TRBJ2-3	TGTGCCAGCAGCCAAGCCGTCGTAGGCACAGATACGCAGTATTTT	CASSQAVVGTDTQYF
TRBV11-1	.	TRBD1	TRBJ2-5	TGTGCCAGCAGCCAACCAACCCAGGGGGAAGAGACCCAGTACTTC	CASSQPTQGEETQYF
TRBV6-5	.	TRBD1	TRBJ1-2	TGTGCCAGCAGTTCCTGGGACAGCTGGGGCTACACCTTC	CASSSWDSWGYTF
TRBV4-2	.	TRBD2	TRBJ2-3	TGTGCCAGCAGCCAAGTCCAAGCTAGCGGGGGGCTGCAGCAGTATTTT	CASSQVQASGGLQQYF
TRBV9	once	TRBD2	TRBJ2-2	TGTGCCAGCAGCGTACTAGCGGGGAACACCGGGGAGCTGTTTTTT	CASSVLAGNTGELFF
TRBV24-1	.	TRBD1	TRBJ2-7	TGTGCCACCAGTGATTCACAGGGGGCTAAGGAGCAGTACTTC	CATSDSQGAKEQYF
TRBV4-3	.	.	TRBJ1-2	TGCGCCAGCAGCCAAGGGGGCGGTGAAGGCTACACCTTC	CASSQGGGEGYTF
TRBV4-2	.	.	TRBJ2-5	TGTGCCAGCAGCCAGGCACGTCAAGAGACCCAGTACTTC	CASSQARQETQYF
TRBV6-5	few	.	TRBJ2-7	TGTGCCAGCAGTCGGGACACCGAGTACGAGCAGTACTTC	CASSRDTEYEQYF
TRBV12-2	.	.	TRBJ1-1	TGTGCAAGTCGCTTAGCCCCATTCAGGCGAGCTATATTCATGAACACTGAAGCTTTCTTT	CASRLAPFRRAIFMNTEAFF
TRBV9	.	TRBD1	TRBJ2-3	TGTGCCAGCAGCGACCGGGACAGGGGGTACTTTGCCACAGATACGCAGTATTTT	CASSDRDRGYFATDTQYF
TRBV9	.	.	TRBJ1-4	TGTGCCAGCAGCGTAGCCCCGTTGGGCAGGGATAATGAAAAACTGTTTTTT	CASSVAPLGRDNEKLFF
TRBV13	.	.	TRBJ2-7	TGTGCCAGCAGCCCTGTTTCCGACGAGCAGTACTTC	CASSPVSDEQYF
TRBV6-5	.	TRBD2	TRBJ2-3	TGTGCCAGCAGTCGTCAGCGGGGGGATACGCAGTATTTT	CASSRQRGDTQYF
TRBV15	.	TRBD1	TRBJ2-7	TGTGCCACCAGCGCCGGGACAGGAGCCTACGAGCAGTACTTC	CATSAGTGAYEQYF
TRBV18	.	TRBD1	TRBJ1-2	TGTGCCAGCTCACCGGAAACGACAGGGGGAAACTATGGCTACACCTTC	CASSPETTGGNYGYTF
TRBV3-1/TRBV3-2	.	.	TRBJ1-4	TGTGCCAGCAGCCAAGTTCGTGGAGGACAGACTAATGAAAAACTGTTTTTT	CASSQVRGGQTNEKLFF
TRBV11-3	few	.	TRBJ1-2	TGTGCCAGCCAAGGGATCCAGGGAAACTATGGCTACACCTTC	CASQGIQGNYGYTF
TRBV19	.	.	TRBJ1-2	TGTGCCAGTAGTTTATACGGGGGCTACACCTTC	CASSLYGGYTF